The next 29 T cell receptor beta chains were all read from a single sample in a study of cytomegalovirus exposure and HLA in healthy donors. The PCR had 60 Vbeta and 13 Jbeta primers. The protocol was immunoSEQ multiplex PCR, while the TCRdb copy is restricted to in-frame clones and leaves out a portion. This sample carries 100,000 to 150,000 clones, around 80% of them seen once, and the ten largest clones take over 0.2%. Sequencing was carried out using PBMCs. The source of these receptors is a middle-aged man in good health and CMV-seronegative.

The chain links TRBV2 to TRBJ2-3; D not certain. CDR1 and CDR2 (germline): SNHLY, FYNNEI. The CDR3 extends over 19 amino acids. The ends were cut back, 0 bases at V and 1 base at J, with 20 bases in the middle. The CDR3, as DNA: TGTGCCAGCAGTGAAGCTGTTCCCCCACTGGGCCGAGGCACAGATACGCAGTATTTT. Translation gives CASSEAVPPLGRGTDTQYF.

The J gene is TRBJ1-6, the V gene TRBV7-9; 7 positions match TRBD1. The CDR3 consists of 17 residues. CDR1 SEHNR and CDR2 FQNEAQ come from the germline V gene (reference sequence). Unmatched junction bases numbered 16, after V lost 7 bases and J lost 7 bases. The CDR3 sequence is CASTSFRGQGGNSPLHF. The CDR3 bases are TGTGCCAGCACCTCCTTTAGAGGGCAGGGGGGCAATTCACCCCTCCACTTT.

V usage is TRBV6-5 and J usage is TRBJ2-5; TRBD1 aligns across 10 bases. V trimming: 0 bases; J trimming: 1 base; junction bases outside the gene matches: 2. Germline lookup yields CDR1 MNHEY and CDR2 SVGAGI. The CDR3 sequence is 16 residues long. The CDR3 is CASSYSGTGVQETQYF. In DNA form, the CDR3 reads TGTGCCAGCAGTTACTCCGGGACAGGGGTCCAAGAGACCCAGTACTTC.

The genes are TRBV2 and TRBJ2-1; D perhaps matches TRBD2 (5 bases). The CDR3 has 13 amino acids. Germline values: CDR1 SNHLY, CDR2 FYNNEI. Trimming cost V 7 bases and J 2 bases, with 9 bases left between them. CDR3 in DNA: TGTGCCAGCACATCCGGGACCTACAATGAGCAGTTCTTC. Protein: CASTSGTYNEQFF.

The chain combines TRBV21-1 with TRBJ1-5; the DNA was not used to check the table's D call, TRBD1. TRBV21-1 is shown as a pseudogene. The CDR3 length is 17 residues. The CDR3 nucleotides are TGTGCCAGCAGCAAAGCCCAAGACAGCTATAGCAATCAGCCCCAGCATTTT. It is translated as CASSKAQDSYSNQPQHF.

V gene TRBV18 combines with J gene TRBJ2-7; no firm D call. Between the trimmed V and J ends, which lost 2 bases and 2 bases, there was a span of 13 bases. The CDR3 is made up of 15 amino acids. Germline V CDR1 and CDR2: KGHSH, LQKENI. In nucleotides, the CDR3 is TGTGCCAGCTCACCAACGTCGGAGTCGGCCTACGAGCAGTACTTC. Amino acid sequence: CASSPTSESAYEQYF.

The chain's CDR3 is CASSLLIPVGTGASPLHF. In DNA, the CDR3 is TGTGCCAGCAGTTTATTAATCCCTGTCGGGACAGGGGCTTCACCCCTCCACTTT. J is TRBJ1-6 and V is TRBV27; 10 bases are shared with TRBD1. The CDR3 is made up of 18 amino acids. V gave up 1 base and J gave up 9 bases; unmatched junction bases: 12. Looked up from germline, CDR1 is MNHEY and CDR2 is SMNVEV (reference sequence).

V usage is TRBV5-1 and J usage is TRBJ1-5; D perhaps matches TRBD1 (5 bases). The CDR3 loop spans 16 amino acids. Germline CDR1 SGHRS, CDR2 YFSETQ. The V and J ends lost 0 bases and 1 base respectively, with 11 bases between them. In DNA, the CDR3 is TGCGCCAGCAGCTTGGGGGACTTCGGAAGCAATCAGCCCCAGCATTTT. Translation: CASSLGDFGSNQPQHF.

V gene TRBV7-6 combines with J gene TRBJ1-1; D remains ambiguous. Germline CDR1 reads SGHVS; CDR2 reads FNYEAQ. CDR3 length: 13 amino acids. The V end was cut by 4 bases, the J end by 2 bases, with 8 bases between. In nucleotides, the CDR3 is TGTGCCAGCAGCTGGGGAGGAAACACTGAAGCTTTCTTT. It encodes CASSWGGNTEAFF.

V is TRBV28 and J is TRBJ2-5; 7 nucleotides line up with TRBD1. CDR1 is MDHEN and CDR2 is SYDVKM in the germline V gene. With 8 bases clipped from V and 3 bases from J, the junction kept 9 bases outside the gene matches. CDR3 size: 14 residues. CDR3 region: CASSLSGTEETQYF. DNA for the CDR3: TGTGCCAGCTCCTTGTCCGGGACAGAAGAGACCCAGTACTTC. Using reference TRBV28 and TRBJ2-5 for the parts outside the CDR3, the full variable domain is DVKVTQSSRYLVKRTGEKVFLECVQDMDHENMFWYRQDPGLGLRLIYFSYDVKMKEKGDIPEGYSVSREKKERFSLILESASTNQTSMYLCASSLSGTEETQYFGPGTRLLVL.

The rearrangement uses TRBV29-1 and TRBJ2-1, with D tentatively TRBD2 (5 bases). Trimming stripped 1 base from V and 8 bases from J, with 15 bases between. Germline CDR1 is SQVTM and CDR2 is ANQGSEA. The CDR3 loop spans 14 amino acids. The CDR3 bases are TGCAGCGTTGAAGGCCCCCTGCGGGCCCATGAGCAGTTCTTC. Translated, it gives CSVEGPLRAHEQFF.

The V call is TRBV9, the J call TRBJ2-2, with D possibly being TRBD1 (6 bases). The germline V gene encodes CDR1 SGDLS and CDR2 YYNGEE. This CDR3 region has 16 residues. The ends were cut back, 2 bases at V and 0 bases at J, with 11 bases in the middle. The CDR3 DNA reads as TGTGCCAGCAGCGTTTCCGGGACACCGAACACCGGGGAGCTGTTTTTT. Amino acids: CASSVSGTPNTGELFF.

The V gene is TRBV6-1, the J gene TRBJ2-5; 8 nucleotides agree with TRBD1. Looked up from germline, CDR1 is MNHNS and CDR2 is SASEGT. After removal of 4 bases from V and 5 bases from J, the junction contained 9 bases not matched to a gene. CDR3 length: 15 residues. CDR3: CASSAGTGGRETQYF. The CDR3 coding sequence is TGTGCCAGCAGTGCCGGGACAGGAGGCCGGGAGACCCAGTACTTC.

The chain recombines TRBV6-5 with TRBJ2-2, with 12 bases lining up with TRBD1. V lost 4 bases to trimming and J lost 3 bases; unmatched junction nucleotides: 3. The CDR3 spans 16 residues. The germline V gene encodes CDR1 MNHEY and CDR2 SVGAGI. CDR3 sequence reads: CASSFGTGGYTGELFF. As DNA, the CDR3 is TGTGCCAGCAGTTTTGGGACAGGGGGCTACACCGGGGAGCTGTTTTTT.

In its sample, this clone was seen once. The CDR3 sequence is CASSPTISYEQYF. The CDR3 nucleotides read TGTGCCAGCTCACCTACTATCTCCTACGAGCAGTACTTC. The V and J genes are TRBV18 and TRBJ2-7, with D unresolved. V dropped 3 bases and J dropped 0 bases, with 6 bases sitting between them. In germline, CDR1 is KGHSH, CDR2 LQKENI. The CDR3 has 13 residues.

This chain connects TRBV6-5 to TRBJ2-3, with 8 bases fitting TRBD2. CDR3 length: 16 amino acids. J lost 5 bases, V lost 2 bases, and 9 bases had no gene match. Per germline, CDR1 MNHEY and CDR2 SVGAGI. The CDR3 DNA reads TGTGCCAGCAGTTACGAATCACGGGGGGGTGGAGATACGCAGTATTTT. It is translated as CASSYESRGGGDTQYF.

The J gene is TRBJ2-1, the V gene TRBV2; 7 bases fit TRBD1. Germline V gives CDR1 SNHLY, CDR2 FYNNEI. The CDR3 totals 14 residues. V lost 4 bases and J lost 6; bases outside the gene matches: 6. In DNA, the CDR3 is TGTGCCAGCAGTGGGGGACAGAGGGGCAATGAGCAGTTCTTC. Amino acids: CASSGGQRGNEQFF.

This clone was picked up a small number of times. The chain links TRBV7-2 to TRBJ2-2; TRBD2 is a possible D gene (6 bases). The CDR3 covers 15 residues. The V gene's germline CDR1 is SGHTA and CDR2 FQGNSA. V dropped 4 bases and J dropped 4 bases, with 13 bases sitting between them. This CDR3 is CASSSGVAVTGELFF. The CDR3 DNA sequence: TGTGCCAGCAGCTCAGGTGTAGCGGTCACCGGGGAGCTGTTTTTT.

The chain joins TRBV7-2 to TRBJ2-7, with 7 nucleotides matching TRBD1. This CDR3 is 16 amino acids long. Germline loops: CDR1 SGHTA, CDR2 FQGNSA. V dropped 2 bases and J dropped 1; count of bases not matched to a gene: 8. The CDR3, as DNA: TGTGCCAGCAGCTTAATGGCTACGGACAGGTCCTACGAGCAGTACTTC. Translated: CASSLMATDRSYEQYF. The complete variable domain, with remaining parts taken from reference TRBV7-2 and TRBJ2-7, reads GAGVSQSPSNKVTEKGKDVELRCDPISGHTALYWYRQSLGQGLEFLIYFQGNSAPDKSGLPSDRFSAERTGGSVSTLTIQRTQQEDSAVYLCASSLMATDRSYEQYFGPGTRLTVT.

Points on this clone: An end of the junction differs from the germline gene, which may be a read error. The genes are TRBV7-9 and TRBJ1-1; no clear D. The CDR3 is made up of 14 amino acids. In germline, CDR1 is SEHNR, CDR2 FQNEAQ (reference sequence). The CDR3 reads CSSSLERGFTEAFF. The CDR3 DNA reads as TGTTCCAGCAGCTTAGAGCGTGGGTTCACTGAAGCTTTCTTT.

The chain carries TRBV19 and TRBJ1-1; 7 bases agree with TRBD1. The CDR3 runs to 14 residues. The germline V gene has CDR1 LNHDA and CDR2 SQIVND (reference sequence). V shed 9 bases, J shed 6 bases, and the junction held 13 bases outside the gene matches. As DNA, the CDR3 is TGTGCCAGCCTTCCCTTGACAGGGTACGCTGAAGCTTTCTTT. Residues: CASLPLTGYAEAFF. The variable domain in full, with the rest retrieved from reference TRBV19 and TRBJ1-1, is DGGITQSPKYLFRKEGQNVTLSCEQNLNHDAMYWYRQDPGQGLRLIYYSQIVNDFQKGDIAEGYSVSREKKESFPLTVTSAQKNPTAFYLCASLPLTGYAEAFFGQGTRLTVV.

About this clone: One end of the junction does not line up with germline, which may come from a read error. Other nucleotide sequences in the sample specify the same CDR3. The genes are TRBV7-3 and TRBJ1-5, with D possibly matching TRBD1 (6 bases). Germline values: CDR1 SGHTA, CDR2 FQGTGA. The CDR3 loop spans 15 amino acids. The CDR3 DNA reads TGTGCCAGCAGCTTAGACACGGGGACAACTCAGCCCCAGCACTTT. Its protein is CASSLDTGTTQPQHF.

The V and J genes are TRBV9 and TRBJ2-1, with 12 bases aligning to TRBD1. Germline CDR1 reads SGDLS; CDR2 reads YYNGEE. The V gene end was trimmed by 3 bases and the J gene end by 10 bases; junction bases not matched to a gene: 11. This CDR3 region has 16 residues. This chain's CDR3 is CASSAGQGANRGEQFF. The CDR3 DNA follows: TGTGCCAGCAGCGCGGGACAGGGGGCGAATAGGGGAGAGCAGTTCTTC. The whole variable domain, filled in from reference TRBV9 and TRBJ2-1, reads DSGVTQTPKHLITATGQRVTLRCSPRSGDLSVYWYQQSLDQGLQFLIQYYNGEERAKGNILERFSAQQFPDLHSELNLSSLELGDSALYFCASSAGQGANRGEQFFGPGTRLTVL.

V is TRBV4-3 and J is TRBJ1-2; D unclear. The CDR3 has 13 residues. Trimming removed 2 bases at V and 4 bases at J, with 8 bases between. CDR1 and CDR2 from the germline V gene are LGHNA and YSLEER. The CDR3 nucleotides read TGCGCCAGCAGCCAATCAGGCCTCTATGGCTACACCTTC. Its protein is CASSQSGLYGYTF.

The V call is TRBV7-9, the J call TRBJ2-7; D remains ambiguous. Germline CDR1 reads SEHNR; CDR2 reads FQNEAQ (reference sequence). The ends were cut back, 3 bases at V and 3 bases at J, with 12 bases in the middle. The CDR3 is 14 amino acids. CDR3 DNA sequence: TGTGCCAGCAGCTTGATCGACACCCGCTACGAGCAGTACTTC. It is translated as CASSLIDTRYEQYF.

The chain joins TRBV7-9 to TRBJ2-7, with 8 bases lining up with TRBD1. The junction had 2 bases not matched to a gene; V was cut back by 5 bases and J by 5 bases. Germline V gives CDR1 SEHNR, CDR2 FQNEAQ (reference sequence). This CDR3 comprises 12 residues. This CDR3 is CASSQDRDEQYF. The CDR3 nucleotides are TGTGCCAGCAGCCAGGACAGGGACGAGCAGTACTTC.

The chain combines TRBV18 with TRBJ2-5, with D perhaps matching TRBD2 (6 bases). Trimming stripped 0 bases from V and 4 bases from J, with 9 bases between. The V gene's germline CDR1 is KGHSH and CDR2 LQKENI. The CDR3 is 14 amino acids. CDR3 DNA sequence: TGTGCCAGCTCACCACCGGCCGGGAGAGAGACCCAGTACTTC. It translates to CASSPPAGRETQYF.

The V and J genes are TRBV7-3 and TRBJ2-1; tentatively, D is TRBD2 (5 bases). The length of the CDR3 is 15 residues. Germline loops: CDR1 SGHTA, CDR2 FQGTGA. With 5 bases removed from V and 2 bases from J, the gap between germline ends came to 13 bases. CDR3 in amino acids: CASSPVAGAYNEQFF. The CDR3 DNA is TGTGCCAGCAGCCCCGTTGCCGGGGCCTACAATGAGCAGTTCTTC.

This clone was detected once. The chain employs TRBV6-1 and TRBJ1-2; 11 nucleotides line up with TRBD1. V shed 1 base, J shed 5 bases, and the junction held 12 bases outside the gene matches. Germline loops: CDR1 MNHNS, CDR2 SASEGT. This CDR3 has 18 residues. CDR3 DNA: TGTGCCAGCAGTGAAGTTTGGGACACGGACAGGGGGCAATATGGCTACACCTTC. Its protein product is CASSEVWDTDRGQYGYTF.